The present TCR beta chain was sequenced within a study of immune heterogeneity within non-small cell lung tumors. The wider study: With respect to histology, the tumors encompassed several squamous cell carcinomas, about 9 non-squamous carcinomas and 1 not otherwise specified.

TCR beta CDR3 amplification used multiplex PCR with 32 V and 13 J primers. TCRdb recomputed calls from the multiplex PCR reads with MiXCR, one row per CDR3 protein. The table lists around 12,000 distinct CDR3 sequences, around 30% of them singletons. Germline CDR1 SGHRS, CDR2 YFSETQ. The CDR3 has 12 residues. As for this clonotype: A read error is possible here, since a much larger clone lies one base away.

With 600 ng used per sample, the template was genomic DNA from bulk tumor. While surgery was under way, several biopsies spaced far apart were taken per primary tumor. Curative surgery was performed on patients who had untreated, newly diagnosed non-small cell lung cancer. This TCR was sampled from a woman aged 45-60 years with non-small cell lung cancer. The rearrangement links TRBV5-1 to TRBJ1-3; D remains ambiguous. Sequenced input: lung tumor tissue. Here the CDR3 reads CASSLSGSTIYF. CDR3 DNA sequence: TGCGCCAGCAGCCTATCTGGAAGCACCATATATTTT.